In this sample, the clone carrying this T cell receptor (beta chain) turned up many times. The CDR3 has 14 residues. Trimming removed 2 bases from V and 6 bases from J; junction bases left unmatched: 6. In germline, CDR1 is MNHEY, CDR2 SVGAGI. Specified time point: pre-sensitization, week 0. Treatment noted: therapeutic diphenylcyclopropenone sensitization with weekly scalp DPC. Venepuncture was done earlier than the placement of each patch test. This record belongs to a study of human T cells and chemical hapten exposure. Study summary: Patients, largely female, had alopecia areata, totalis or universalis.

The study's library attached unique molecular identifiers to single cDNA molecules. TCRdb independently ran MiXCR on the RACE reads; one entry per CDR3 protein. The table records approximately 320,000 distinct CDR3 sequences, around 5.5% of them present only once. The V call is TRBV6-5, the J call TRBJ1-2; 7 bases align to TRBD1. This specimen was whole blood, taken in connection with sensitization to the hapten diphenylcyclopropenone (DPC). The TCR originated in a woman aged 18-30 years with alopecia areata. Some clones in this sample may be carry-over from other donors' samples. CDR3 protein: CASSYTGVADGYTF. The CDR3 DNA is TGTGCCAGCAGTTACACAGGGGTGGCCGATGGCTACACCTTC.